This entry describes one T cell receptor (beta chain). This specimen belongs to a study of naive and memory T cell subsets. Both TRBC1 and TRBC2 were covered by a beta constant-region primer of two equimolar oligonucleotides. The ligated cDNA underwent four PCR rounds using SP2 and nested alpha and beta constant-region primers. Using its own MiXCR run on the UMI-ligation and nested PCR reads, TCRdb lists one record per CDR3 protein. The table records 120,000 to 150,000 distinct CDR3 sequences, 15% to 20% of them present only once. Four subsets defined by CD45RA and CD27 were sorted after CD3, CD4, CD8 and live/dead staining. Per the germline V gene, CDR1 is SGHAT and CDR2 is FQNNGV. V lost 2 bases and J 2 bases, leaving 17 bases between the germline ends. This CDR3 has 17 residues.

Sequenced sample: naive CD4+ T cells from blood. This TCR came from a human donor in good health. The chain recombines TRBV11-2 with TRBJ2-3; D may be TRBD2 (5 bases). Written as DNA, the CDR3 is TGTGCCAGCAGCTTACAAGCTAGCACCTCTCTCACAGATACGCAGTATTTT. Translating gives CASSLQASTSLTDTQYF.